The clone carrying this TCR beta chain was seen only a few times. The antigen remains unidentified. The sample is drawn from a study of radiation and T cells in renal cell carcinoma. For the study at large: Nephrectomy followed 15 Gy stereotactic body radiation by 4 weeks.

V gave up 4 bases and J gave up 1 base, with 13 bases separating them. CDR3 length equals 15 residues. CDR1 is MNHEY, CDR2 SVGAGI, per germline. Data came from immunoSEQ multiplex PCR; TCRdb stores just in-frame clones and leaves some out. The data contain some 140,000 clones, 88% of them seen just once; the ten biggest clones take up 12%. Time point indicated: baseline pretreatment blood. Specified treatment: 15 Gy SBRT to primary tumor, nephrectomy 4 weeks later. Study-level results: From baseline, blood top tumor clonotypes peaked at 2 weeks post-radiation. Without pretreatment biopsies, baseline tumor clonotype presence was undetermined.

The chain links TRBV6-5 to TRBJ1-1; perhaps TRBD1 as D (6 bases). This specimen consisted of blood, obtained from a patient whose treatment included radiotherapy and nephrectomy. The sequence was collected from a woman in her fifties or sixties with renal cell carcinoma. DNA of the CDR3: TGTGCCAGCAGTTTTACAGGGACGTCGAACACTGAAGCTTTCTTT. Amino acids: CASSFTGTSNTEAFF.